A single T cell receptor beta chain is shown here with its context. The target antigen is unknown. The data are from a study of OX40 agonist ivuxolimab in advanced cancers. Findings of the study overall: At doses 0.1 to 3.0 mg/kg, CD4+ and CD8+ clones expanded.

This CDR3 contains 14 residues. Germline V gene sequence: CDR1 MDHEN, CDR2 SYDVKM. V was shortened by 2 bases and J by 12 bases, with 18 bases between the two germline ends. Profiling relied on immunoSEQ multiplex PCR, and the TCRdb table lists in-frame clones only, not all of them. The data hold 55,000 to 70,000 clones, with approximately 87% observed a single time. The starting material was CD4+ or CD8+ T cells sorted from blood, obtained in a trial of the OX40 agonist ivuxolimab. This receptor was taken from an adult with an advanced solid tumor such as melanoma, head and neck, liver or kidney cancer. The chain uses TRBV28 and TRBJ2-3; either TRBD1 or TRBD2 may fit D (5 bases each). The CDR3 DNA reads as TGTGCCAGCAGTTTACCAAGGGGACCCGCAAATCAGTATTTT. It yields the protein CASSLPRGPANQYF.